Presented here are 15 T cell receptor beta chains from one specimen sequenced in a study of blood T cells in healthy people across ages. Next came a second PCR, run for about 6 to 12 cycles, which used a sample-barcoded 5' primer along with a J-beta primer mix. TCRdb recomputed calls from the 5' RACE reads with MiXCR, one row per CDR3 protein. There are approximately 800,000 distinct CDR3 sequences in the sample; about 62% occur only once, and roughly a quarter lies in the top ten. Sample: blood. The receptors were gathered from a man younger than 45 in good health.

The rearrangement joins TRBV24-1 to TRBJ2-3; D gene uncertain. The ends were cut back, 0 bases at V and 1 base at J, with 4 bases in the middle. Germline V gene sequence: CDR1 KGHDR, CDR2 SFDVKD. The CDR3 has 14 amino acids. CDR3 residues: CATSDLEGTDTQYF. The CDR3 bases are TGTGCCACCAGTGATTTGGAGGGCACAGATACGCAGTATTTT.

V gene TRBV5-1 combines with J gene TRBJ2-5, with D possibly being TRBD1 or TRBD2 (5 bases each). The J call is doubtful: the DNA matches TRBJ2-7 better. This CDR3 spans 16 amino acids. Germline assignment: CDR1 SGHRS and CDR2 YFSETQ. CDR3 sequence (DNA): TGCGCCAGCAGCGGCGCCGGGACCTCGAGTATCTACGAGCAGTACTTC. Translation gives CASSGAGTSSIYEQYF.

The CDR3 sequence: CASSRSGTDTQYF. In DNA, the CDR3 is TGTGCCAGTTCGAGGTCTGGCACAGATACGCAGTATTTT. V gene TRBV6-1 combines with J gene TRBJ2-3; D uncertain. Trimming took 9 bases from V and 1 from J, leaving 11 bases between them. This CDR3 has 13 residues. Germline V gene data show CDR1 as MNHNS and CDR2 as SASEGT.

This chain connects TRBV20-1 to TRBJ2-4; the D gene is possibly TRBD2 (6 bases). The DNA end is a closer match to TRBJ2-5, so the J assignment may be wrong. Germline loops: CDR1 DFQATT, CDR2 SNEGSKA (reference sequence). The CDR3 is 14 residues long. The CDR3 coding sequence is TGCAGTGCTAGAGTCCCGGGACTTCCGGAGACCCAGTACTTC. It yields the protein CSARVPGLPETQYF.

The chain employs TRBV6-2 or TRBV6-3 and TRBJ2-5, with D unclear. V gave up 7 bases and J gave up 4 bases, with 13 bases separating them. The germline V gene encodes CDR1 MNHEY and CDR2 SVGEGT. The CDR3 extends over 13 amino acids. The CDR3 loop reads CASTTGRIETQYF. The CDR3 DNA sequence: TGTGCCAGCACCACGGGCAGGATAGAGACCCAGTACTTC.

This chain links TRBV5-1 with TRBJ2-1; 8 bases are shared with TRBD2. From germline, CDR1 is SGHRS and CDR2 YFSETQ. This CDR3 has 15 amino acids. Losses at the gene ends were 0 bases for V and 9 bases for J; bases not matched to a gene: 8. CDR3 loop: CASSLVGGASSEQFF. DNA for the CDR3: TGCGCCAGCAGCTTGGTCGGGGGGGCCTCCTCTGAGCAGTTCTTC. The variable domain in full, with the rest retrieved from reference TRBV5-1 and TRBJ2-1, is KAGVTQTPRYLIKTRGQQVTLSCSPISGHRSVSWYQQTPGQGLQFLFEYFSETQRNKGNFPGRFSGRQFSNSRSEMNVSTLELGDSALYLCASSLVGGASSEQFFGPGTRLTVL.

Only a few counts were recorded for this clonotype. The rearrangement uses TRBV20-1 and TRBJ2-3; 10 bases map to TRBD2. CDR1 is DFQATT and CDR2 is SNEGSKA in the germline V gene (reference sequence). The CDR3 loop spans 15 amino acids. V was clipped by 7 bases and J by 3 bases; unmatched bases: 10. The CDR3 spells CSVRKPGLATDTQYF. The CDR3 DNA follows: TGCAGTGTCAGAAAACCGGGACTAGCGACAGATACGCAGTATTTT.

For the CDR3, the DNA is TGCGCCAGCAGCCAAGCGCGTGATTACCTTAACTATGGCTACACCTTC. Protein: CASSQARDYLNYGYTF. This sequence joins TRBV4-3 and TRBJ1-2; no clear D gene. The CDR3 spans 16 residues. V lost 1 base and J lost 1, with 13 bases in between. Germline V gives CDR1 LGHNA, CDR2 YSLEER.

The chain links TRBV11-2 to TRBJ1-2; 7 bases are a match to TRBD1. After removal of 5 bases from V and 5 bases from J, the junction contained 11 bases not matched to a gene. Germline CDR1 reads SGHAT; CDR2 reads FQNNGV. There are 15 residues in the CDR3. The CDR3 DNA reads as TGTGCCAGCAGCAACACAGGGGAAGGAGGTTATGGCTACACCTTC. Translating it yields CASSNTGEGGYGYTF.

The chain recombines TRBV6-2 or TRBV6-3 with TRBJ2-3; 9 bases are a match to TRBD1. V shed 7 bases and J 4 bases; nucleotides not matched to a gene: 12. The CDR3 is 16 amino acids. The germline V gene encodes CDR1 MNHEY and CDR2 SVGEGT. The CDR3 DNA sequence: TGTGCCAGCATTACCCTTCCGGGACAGGGACCAGATACGCAGTATTTT. It is translated as CASITLPGQGPDTQYF.

V gene TRBV7-2 combines with J gene TRBJ1-6, with D possibly matching TRBD1 (5 bases). V was shortened by 0 bases and J by 7 bases, with 13 bases between the two germline ends. The CDR3 covers 16 residues. Germline assignment: CDR1 SGHTA and CDR2 FQGNSA. CDR3 nucleotides: TGTGCCAGCAGCTTAGCGGGGCAGGGCCGGAATTCACCCCTCCACTTT. Translated, it gives CASSLAGQGRNSPLHF.

CDR3: CASSLWPDYNYGYTF. In DNA, the CDR3 is TGTGCCAGCAGTTTGTGGCCAGACTATAACTATGGCTACACCTTC. This chain joins TRBV28 and TRBJ1-2; D is undetermined. This CDR3 is 15 amino acids long. CDR1 and CDR2 (germline): MDHEN, SYDVKM. V shed 3 bases and J shed 1 base, with 12 bases lying between them.

The rearrangement joins TRBV14 to TRBJ2-3; D call uncertain. Germline V gene sequence: CDR1 SGHDN, CDR2 FVKESK. This CDR3 comprises 12 residues. V was trimmed by 4 bases and J by 7 bases, leaving 9 bases between them. CDR3 region: CASSPEAYTQYF. CDR3 sequence (DNA): TGTGCCAGCAGCCCCGAGGCCTATACGCAGTATTTT.

The chain is built from TRBV11-2 and TRBJ2-1; TRBD2 matches at 13 bases. Trimming took 7 bases from V and 4 from J; bases not matched to a gene: 10. Germline V gene data show CDR1 as SGHAT and CDR2 as FQNNGV. This CDR3 has 17 amino acids. The CDR3 spells CASTGSTSGGAYNEQFF. The CDR3 bases are TGTGCCAGCACGGGGTCAACTAGCGGGGGGGCGTACAATGAGCAGTTCTTC.

This chain connects TRBV29-1 to TRBJ2-7; D uncertain. The V gene's germline CDR1 is SQVTM and CDR2 ANQGSEA. The CDR3 loop spans 13 amino acids. V lost 5 bases to trimming and J lost 2 bases, with 13 bases between them. CDR3 nucleotides: TGCAGCGTTCAGACCGGGTCCGCCTACGAGCAGTACTTC. Its translation is CSVQTGSAYEQYF.